Below are 30 T cell receptor beta chains sequenced from a single sample in a study of OX40 agonist ivuxolimab in advanced cancers. Assay: immunoSEQ multiplex PCR; the TCRdb copy retains only in-frame clones and omits some. The table lists 55,000 to 65,000 clones, around 87% of them singletons. The source was CD4+ or CD8+ T cells sorted from blood, collected in a trial of the OX40 agonist ivuxolimab. These receptors came from an adult with an advanced solid tumor such as melanoma, head and neck, liver or kidney cancer.

The rearrangement uses TRBV6-1 and TRBJ2-6; D unresolved. V was clipped by 6 bases and J by 0 bases, with 3 bases between them. The CDR3 spans 13 residues. Germline CDR1 MNHNS, CDR2 SASEGT. The CDR3 loop reads CASRDSGANVLTF. The CDR3 coding sequence is TGTGCCAGCAGGGACTCTGGGGCCAACGTCCTGACTTTC.

Only a few counts were recorded for this clone. The chain links TRBV7-8 to TRBJ2-6; possibly TRBD1 for D (6 bases). Germline V lookup: CDR1 SGHVS, CDR2 FQNEAQ. V was clipped by 6 bases and J by 3 bases, with 15 bases between them. The CDR3 loop spans 16 amino acids. CDR3 sequence (DNA): TGTGCCAGCAGTTTAAGGAACAGGGATGGGGCCAACGTCCTGACTTTC. Its protein product is CASSLRNRDGANVLTF.

The chain employs TRBV7-3 and TRBJ1-5, with a possible D match to TRBD1 (5 bases). V lost 2 bases and J lost 0, with 8 bases in between. The CDR3 loop spans 15 amino acids. Per the germline V gene, CDR1 is SGHTA and CDR2 is FQGTGA. The CDR3 bases are TGTGCCAGCAGCTTAGGTCAGGGTAGCAATCAGCCCCAGCATTTT. This translates into CASSLGQGSNQPQHF. Combining the CDR3 with reference TRBV7-3 and TRBJ1-5 gives the whole variable domain GAGVSQTPSNKVTEKGKYVELRCDPISGHTALYWYRQSLGQGPEFLIYFQGTGAADDSGLPNDRFFAVRPEGSVSTLKIQRTERGDSAVYLCASSLGQGSNQPQHFGDGTRLSIL.

The genes are TRBV4-1 and TRBJ2-2; D is unresolved. In germline, CDR1 is MGHRA, CDR2 YSYEKL. The CDR3 is 15 residues long. The V gene lost 3 bases and the J gene lost 5 bases, with 13 bases spanning the gap. The CDR3 DNA is TGCGCCAGCAGCCAGGCTTTGCTACCAACCGGGGAGCTGTTTTTT. Its protein product is CASSQALLPTGELFF.

This chain connects TRBV5-6 to TRBJ2-5; the D gene could be TRBD1 or TRBD2 (5 bases each). The germline V gene has CDR1 SGHDT and CDR2 YYEEEE. The CDR3 is 14 amino acids. Trimming pared 4 bases from V and 1 base from J, leaving 11 bases between. Written as DNA, the CDR3 is TGTGCCAGCAGCCTGGGACCATCCCAAGAGACCCAGTACTTC. Protein: CASSLGPSQETQYF. Combining the CDR3 with reference TRBV5-6 and TRBJ2-5 gives the whole variable domain DAGVTQSPTHLIKTRGQQVTLRCSPKSGHDTVSWYQQALGQGPQFIFQYYEEEERQRGNFPDRFSGHQFPNYSSELNVNALLLGDSALYLCASSLGPSQETQYFGPGTRLLVL.

The V call is TRBV9, the J call TRBJ2-1, with 8 nucleotides matching TRBD2. The germline V gene encodes CDR1 SGDLS and CDR2 YYNGEE. V dropped 0 bases and J dropped 7; count of bases not matched to a gene: 6. This CDR3 contains 15 residues. The CDR3 here is CASSVEGGGFNEQFF. DNA of the CDR3: TGTGCCAGCAGCGTAGAGGGCGGGGGGTTTAATGAGCAGTTCTTC.

CDR3 sequence (DNA): TGCGCCAGCAGCTTTGGGCTACTCACCGGGGAGCTGTTTTTT. Translation: CASSFGLLTGELFF. V and J are TRBV5-1 and TRBJ2-2; D is ambiguous. The CDR3 is 14 residues long. Trimming removed 2 bases at V and 4 bases at J, with 9 bases between. The V gene's germline CDR1 is SGHRS and CDR2 YFSETQ.

The chain uses TRBV23-1 and TRBJ1-4; D possibly corresponds to TRBD1 (6 bases). TRBV23-1 is designated an ORF whose function remains uncertain. Trimming left V 0 bases short and J 4 bases short, with 9 bases between. The length of the CDR3 is 15 residues. The CDR3 DNA is TGCGCCAGCAGTCAATCCCGGACAGTTAATGAAAAACTGTTTTTT. Amino acid sequence: CASSQSRTVNEKLFF.

The chain couples TRBV30 to TRBJ1-1; tentative D call: TRBD1 (5 bases). The CDR3 extends over 12 amino acids. Germline CDR1 and CDR2: GTSNPN and SVGIG (reference sequence). V dropped 0 bases and J dropped 11 bases, with 13 bases sitting between them. The CDR3 is CAWSVREGQAFF. In nucleotides, the CDR3 is TGTGCCTGGAGTGTACGGGAGGGGCAGGCTTTCTTT.

CDR3 loop: CASSFSFNGQGLSGELFF. The CDR3 DNA reads as TGTGCCAGCAGCTTTAGTTTCAACGGACAGGGGTTGTCCGGGGAGCTGTTTTTT. The chain combines TRBV7-2 with TRBJ2-2; TRBD1 aligns across 9 bases. The V gene end was trimmed by 3 bases and the J gene end by 6 bases; junction bases not matched to a gene: 14. CDR3 length: 18 residues. Germline-derived CDR1 and CDR2 are SGHTA and FQGNSA. Drawing the rest from reference TRBV7-2 and TRBJ2-2, the complete variable domain is GAGVSQSPSNKVTEKGKDVELRCDPISGHTALYWYRQSLGQGLEFLIYFQGNSAPDKSGLPSDRFSAERTGGSVSTLTIQRTQQEDSAVYLCASSFSFNGQGLSGELFFGEGSRLTVL.

The V and J genes are TRBV7-3 and TRBJ2-5, with TRBD2 identical over 9 bases. The CDR3 loop spans 13 amino acids. Germline values: CDR1 SGHTA, CDR2 FQGTGA. V was clipped by 3 bases and J by 4 bases; unmatched bases: 0. The CDR3 DNA reads as TGTGCCAGCAGCTTTAGCGGGAGAGAGACCCAGTACTTC. Protein: CASSFSGRETQYF.

A single count supports this clone. The V call is TRBV5-4, the J call TRBJ2-5, with D perhaps being TRBD1 or TRBD2 (5 bases each). V was shortened by 3 bases and J by 5 bases, with 11 bases between the two germline ends. Germline CDR1 SGHNT, CDR2 YYREEE (reference sequence). The CDR3 spans 13 residues. The CDR3 sequence: CASSSAGSETQYF. Written as DNA, the CDR3 is TGTGCCAGCAGCTCGGCAGGGAGCGAGACCCAGTACTTC.

J is TRBJ1-3 and V is TRBV2; D uncertain. V was pared by 0 bases and J by 11 bases, with 17 bases between. The CDR3 has 15 amino acids. CDR1 and CDR2 from the germline V gene are SNHLY and FYNNEI. As DNA, the CDR3 is TGTGCCAGCAGTGAAGCTTTGAGGGTCTCCTTCGCCATATATTTT. Its translation: CASSEALRVSFAIYF.

The CDR3 spells CASTIGTDTQYF. In nucleotides, the CDR3 is TGTGCCAGCACGATAGGCACAGATACGCAGTATTTT. The chain is built from TRBV6-1 and TRBJ2-3; no reliable D call. Germline values: CDR1 MNHNS, CDR2 SASEGT. Trimming took 7 bases from V and 1 from J, leaving 6 bases between them. The CDR3 is 12 residues long.

This chain uses TRBV6-1 with TRBJ1-1; a weak D match, TRBD1 (5 bases). Germline V gene sequence: CDR1 MNHNS, CDR2 SASEGT. This CDR3 comprises 13 residues. Trimming cost V 6 bases and J 3 bases, with 11 bases left between them. The CDR3 reads CASSSRDYTEAFF. CDR3 DNA: TGTGCCAGCAGCAGCAGGGACTACACTGAAGCTTTCTTT.

The chain combines TRBV7-9 with TRBJ1-1; 8 nucleotides align to TRBD1. The CDR3 has 12 amino acids. V lost 4 bases, J lost 8 bases, and 3 bases stayed unmatched. Germline V CDR1 and CDR2: SEHNR, FQNEAQ (reference sequence). CDR3 coding DNA: TGTGCCAGCAGCTCCCGGACAGGGGAAGCTTTCTTT. It encodes CASSSRTGEAFF.

V gene TRBV5-4 combines with J gene TRBJ2-7; D is possibly TRBD1 or TRBD2 (5 bases each). Trimming pared 3 bases from V and 2 bases from J, leaving 12 bases between. CDR3 size: 14 residues. Germline values: CDR1 SGHNT, CDR2 YYREEE (reference sequence). The CDR3 DNA follows: TGTGCCAGCAGCTCTAACCAGGGACCCTACGAGCAGTACTTC. Amino acids: CASSSNQGPYEQYF.

This sequence joins TRBV18 and TRBJ1-1; D is uncertain. Between the trimmed V and J ends, which lost 2 bases and 1 base, there was a span of 8 bases. The germline gives CDR1 KGHSH, CDR2 LQKENI. This CDR3 has 14 residues. CDR3 sequence: CASSPGLQNTEAFF. In DNA form, the CDR3 reads TGTGCCAGCTCACCAGGTTTACAGAACACTGAAGCTTTCTTT.

V usage is TRBV5-6 and J usage is TRBJ2-6, with 9 bases lining up with TRBD1. In germline, CDR1 is SGHDT, CDR2 YYEEEE. The CDR3 totals 17 residues. The trim removed 2 bases at V and 2 bases at J, leaving 5 bases unmatched. The CDR3 DNA sequence: TGTGCCAGCAGCTTAAGGACAGGGGTAACTGGGGCCAACGTCCTGACTTTC. It yields the protein CASSLRTGVTGANVLTF. Supplemented by reference TRBV5-6 and TRBJ2-6, the full variable domain reads DAGVTQSPTHLIKTRGQQVTLRCSPKSGHDTVSWYQQALGQGPQFIFQYYEEEERQRGNFPDRFSGHQFPNYSSELNVNALLLGDSALYLCASSLRTGVTGANVLTFGAGSRLTVL.

This clone has more than one count but fewer than ten. V and J are TRBV7-9 and TRBJ1-2, with D uncertain. Trimming stripped 3 bases from V and 8 bases from J, with 16 bases between. This CDR3 has 14 residues. The V gene's germline CDR1 is SEHNR and CDR2 FQNEAQ (reference sequence). In nucleotides, the CDR3 is TGTGCCAGCAGCTTGGCGTCTTTTAATCGGGGCTACACCTTC. Encoded protein: CASSLASFNRGYTF.

The chain couples TRBV18 to TRBJ2-5, with unresolved D. In germline, CDR1 is KGHSH, CDR2 LQKENI. This CDR3 comprises 13 residues. V lost 5 bases, J lost 3 bases, and 10 bases lay in between. CDR3 in DNA: TGTGCCAGCTCATCCTATCAAGAAGAGACCCAGTACTTC. This encodes CASSSYQEETQYF.

V usage is TRBV7-2 and J usage is TRBJ2-3; D call uncertain. Germline CDR1 SGHTA, CDR2 FQGNSA. Deletions cut 5 bases from V and 0 bases from J, with 9 bases between. The CDR3 runs 14 residues. As DNA, the CDR3 is TGTGCCAGCAGCACTGGAGCCAGCACAGATACGCAGTATTTT. The encoded protein is CASSTGASTDTQYF.

This clone was seen ten or more times. The V call is TRBV5-1, the J call TRBJ1-5, with D maybe TRBD1 (6 bases). Trimming cost V 0 bases and J 6 bases, with 16 bases left between them. Germline V CDR1 and CDR2: SGHRS, YFSETQ. This CDR3 has 16 residues. The CDR3 DNA follows: TGCGCCAGCAGCTTGGAAGGCCGGGGGGCAGGTCAGCCCCAGCATTTT. It is translated as CASSLEGRGAGQPQHF.

In DNA, the CDR3 is TGTGCCAGCAGCCCGGGGGGGCTTAAGAATGAGCAGTTCTTC. Amino acid sequence: CASSPGGLKNEQFF. This sequence joins TRBV7-2 and TRBJ2-1; TRBD2 matches 8 bases. This CDR3 region has 14 residues. V dropped 5 bases and J dropped 7; count of bases not matched to a gene: 7. Germline-derived CDR1 and CDR2 are SGHTA and FQGNSA. Variable domain in full (rest from reference TRBV7-2 and TRBJ2-1): GAGVSQSPSNKVTEKGKDVELRCDPISGHTALYWYRQSLGQGLEFLIYFQGNSAPDKSGLPSDRFSAERTGGSVSTLTIQRTQQEDSAVYLCASSPGGLKNEQFFGPGTRLTVL.

This clone was observed once. The chain employs TRBV5-4 and TRBJ1-1; no clear D gene. CDR1 SGHNT and CDR2 YYREEE come from the germline V gene (reference sequence). The ends were cut back, 3 bases at V and 4 bases at J, with 10 bases in the middle. CDR3 length equals 13 residues. The CDR3 loop reads CASSYEEGTEAFF. The CDR3 nucleotides read TGTGCCAGCAGCTATGAGGAGGGCACTGAAGCTTTCTTT.

The chain has TRBV27 and TRBJ1-1, with D perhaps TRBD1 (5 bases). The CDR3 covers 18 residues. V was pared by 6 bases and J by 0 bases, with 23 bases between. Germline CDR1 MNHEY, CDR2 SMNVEV (reference sequence). CDR3 residues: CASSLLDRARGVNTEAFF. The CDR3 nucleotides are TGTGCCAGCAGCCTCCTCGATAGGGCCCGAGGGGTGAACACTGAAGCTTTCTTT.

V usage is TRBV7-2 and J usage is TRBJ2-7, with 11 bases fitting TRBD2. V shed 5 bases, J shed 9 bases, and the junction held 12 bases outside the gene matches. The germline V gene encodes CDR1 SGHTA and CDR2 FQGNSA. The CDR3 runs to 15 residues. CDR3 protein: CASSPTSGVRGGQYF. CDR3 sequence (DNA): TGTGCCAGCAGCCCGACTAGCGGGGTTCGTGGGGGGCAGTACTTC.

The V gene is TRBV19, the J gene TRBJ1-1; 7 nucleotides line up with TRBD1. The V gene end was trimmed by 6 bases and the J gene end by 4 bases; junction bases not matched to a gene: 11. The CDR3 has 15 residues. Germline V gene sequence: CDR1 LNHDA, CDR2 SQIVND (reference sequence). The CDR3 loop reads CASSRTGALGTEAFF. The CDR3 nucleotides read TGTGCCAGTAGCCGGACAGGCGCCCTGGGCACTGAAGCTTTCTTT. The variable domain in full, completed from reference TRBV19 and TRBJ1-1, reads DGGITQSPKYLFRKEGQNVTLSCEQNLNHDAMYWYRQDPGQGLRLIYYSQIVNDFQKGDIAEGYSVSREKKESFPLTVTSAQKNPTAFYLCASSRTGALGTEAFFGQGTRLTVV.

The chain is built from TRBV6-1 and TRBJ1-2; no reliable D call. The germline V gene encodes CDR1 MNHNS and CDR2 SASEGT. Between the trimmed V and J ends, which lost 1 base and 3 bases, there was a span of 9 bases. The CDR3 totals 14 residues. The CDR3 sequence: CASSEEYIDYGYTF. The CDR3 DNA follows: TGTGCCAGCAGTGAAGAGTATATAGACTATGGCTACACCTTC.

The chain has TRBV7-9 and TRBJ2-3, with a weak D call TRBD1 (6 bases). Trimming removed 5 bases at V and 1 base at J, with 13 bases between. This CDR3 is built from 15 residues. Germline V lookup: CDR1 SEHNR, CDR2 FQNEAQ (reference sequence). Written as DNA, the CDR3 is TGTGCCAGCAGCCAAGAGTACAGGGGCACAGATACGCAGTATTTT. Protein sequence: CASSQEYRGTDTQYF. Full variable domain (rest looked up from reference TRBV7-9 and TRBJ2-3): DTGVSQNPRHKITKRGQNVTFRCDPISEHNRLYWYRQTLGQGPEFLTYFQNEAQLEKSRLLSDRFSAERPKGSFSTLEIQRTEQGDSAMYLCASSQEYRGTDTQYFGPGTRLTVL.